This T cell receptor beta chain originates from a study of regulatory T cells in long-lasting Graves disease. Time point defined: newly diagnosed GD, antithyroid drugs for less than 3 months. The TCR library was made from RNA that had been extracted from PBMCs in TRIzol. The V gene's germline CDR1 is KGHSH and CDR2 LQKENI. The CDR3 length is 15 residues. The ends lost 3 bases at V and 5 bases at J; junction bases unmatched: 9. Arm-PCR of CDR3 regions and iRepertoire HTBI primers were used to build TCR beta libraries. TCRdb re-called the multiplex PCR reads through MiXCR, storing one row per CDR3 protein. The sample includes some 200,000 distinct CDR3 sequences, approximately 18% seen only once; the top ten take roughly 12%. This clonotype was picked up many times. The same sample was also used in a study of T cells in Graves' hyperthyroidism and ophthalmopathy. That report notes: Researchers ran a first-round RT-PCR on the TCR CDR3 using the HTBI primer set.

This clonotype was sampled from a woman under 40 with Graves disease. This material consisted of peripheral blood mononuclear cells (PBMCs), taken at new diagnosis, from a patient treated with antithyroid drugs. The chain has TRBV18 and TRBJ2-5; 7 bases align to TRBD2. As DNA, the CDR3 is TGTGCCAGCTCACCTGGGCTAGCGGCAAGGGAGACCCAGTACTTC. Amino acid sequence: CASSPGLAARETQYF.